These 22 T cell receptor beta chains were sequenced from one sample in a study of cytomegalovirus exposure and HLA in healthy donors. The study ran its PCR with 60 Vbeta and 13 Jbeta primers. Clones were read by immunoSEQ multiplex PCR, and TCRdb kept only the in-frame ones, dropping some. Of 150,000 to 200,000 clones in the sample, approximately 80% were seen once. The sample consisted of PBMCs. Receptors originate from a woman in her thirties or forties in good health and CMV-seronegative.

The chain has TRBV13 and TRBJ1-2; 8 nucleotides agree with TRBD1. V lost 11 bases and J lost 0; bases outside the gene matches: 8. Germline V CDR1 and CDR2: PRHDT, FYEKMQ (reference sequence). The length of the CDR3 is 14 residues. The CDR3 loop is CAVGRTGTNYGYTF. DNA of the CDR3: TGTGCCGTAGGACGGACAGGGACTAACTATGGCTACACCTTC.

The V call is TRBV4-3, the J call TRBJ1-2; 10 nucleotides match TRBD1. Germline V gives CDR1 LGHNA, CDR2 YSLEER. Unmatched junction bases numbered 12, after V lost 3 bases and J lost 8 bases. The CDR3 contains 16 residues. The CDR3 here is CASSQDRGTNLGGYTF. The CDR3 nucleotides read TGCGCCAGCAGCCAGGACAGGGGGACTAATTTGGGCGGCTACACCTTC.

The chain links TRBV7-2 to TRBJ2-3; the match to TRBD2 covers 7 bases. The germline CDR1 and CDR2 sequences are SGHTA and FQGNSA. This CDR3 contains 15 residues. Trimming removed 5 bases from V and 3 bases from J; junction bases left unmatched: 8. The CDR3 DNA is TGTGCCAGCAGCACCGGGACTAAAAGAACAGATACGCAGTATTTT. Translating it yields CASSTGTKRTDTQYF.

This clone was observed a single time. V usage is TRBV9 and J usage is TRBJ1-2, with no clear D. CDR3 size: 17 residues. V shed 4 bases and J shed 4 bases, with 23 bases lying between them. Germline V gene data show CDR1 as SGDLS and CDR2 as YYNGEE. CDR3 sequence (DNA): TGTGCCAGCAGCCCGGCGGCGCGCGCGGTCGTGGGCTATGGCTACACCTTC. This sequence encodes CASSPAARAVVGYGYTF.

This chain uses TRBV25-1 with TRBJ1-2; 7 bases line up with TRBD1. The length of the CDR3 is 14 residues. The germline V gene has CDR1 MGHDK and CDR2 SYGVNS. V shed 1 base and J 4 bases; nucleotides not matched to a gene: 3. In DNA form, the CDR3 reads TGTGCCAGCAGTGAATCAGGGACAGCCTATGGCTACACCTTC. Its protein product is CASSESGTAYGYTF.

V and J are TRBV29-1 and TRBJ2-7; 10 bases line up with TRBD1. Germline V gene lookup returns CDR1 SQVTM and CDR2 ANQGSEA. The V segment lost 4 bases and the J segment 7 bases; nucleotides outside the gene matches: 7. The CDR3 sequence is 13 residues long. Here the CDR3 reads CSVAGTGEREQYF. DNA of the CDR3: TGCAGCGTTGCCGGGACAGGGGAACGGGAGCAGTACTTC.

V and J are TRBV10-3 and TRBJ1-2; D remains ambiguous. There are 12 residues in the CDR3. The V end was cut by 5 bases, the J end by 5 bases, with 9 bases between. CDR1 is ENHRY, CDR2 SYGVKD, per germline. CDR3 nucleotides: TGTGCCATCAGTCCGACGGGTTATGGCTACACCTTC. It is translated as CAISPTGYGYTF.

This chain connects TRBV7-9 to TRBJ2-7, with TRBD2 matching over 11 bases. Germline trimming cut 6 bases from V and 7 bases from J; bases unmatched to any gene: 17. This CDR3 contains 17 residues. CDR1 and CDR2 (germline): SEHNR, FQNEAQ (reference sequence). This CDR3 reads CASSWVAGGPSTREQYF. Written as DNA, the CDR3 is TGTGCCAGCAGTTGGGTAGCGGGAGGGCCCAGCACCAGAGAGCAGTACTTC.

The chain uses TRBV18 and TRBJ1-5; 9 nucleotides agree with TRBD1. The J segment lost 7 bases and the V segment lost 6 bases, leaving 7 bases of the junction unmatched. This CDR3 contains 14 residues. Germline loops: CDR1 KGHSH, CDR2 LQKENI. DNA for the CDR3: TGTGCCAGCTCTCCGGACAGGGGTGGGCAGCCCCAGCATTTT. Translating it yields CASSPDRGGQPQHF. The variable domain in full, with the rest retrieved from reference TRBV18 and TRBJ1-5, is NAGVMQNPRHLVRRRGQEARLRCSPMKGHSHVYWYRQLPEEGLKFMVYLQKENIIDESGMPKERFSAEFPKEGPSILRIQQVVRGDSAAYFCASSPDRGGQPQHFGDGTRLSIL.

This clone showed up just once. The rearrangement links TRBV28 to TRBJ2-3; 8 positions match TRBD1. There are 15 residues in the CDR3. Per germline, CDR1 MDHEN and CDR2 SYDVKM. With V trimmed by 7 bases and J by 3 bases, 9 bases remained unmatched. As DNA, the CDR3 is TGTGCCAGCACCCTGGGCGGACAGGGTACAGATACGCAGTATTTT. Protein product: CASTLGGQGTDTQYF. The variable domain in full, with the rest retrieved from reference TRBV28 and TRBJ2-3, is DVKVTQSSRYLVKRTGEKVFLECVQDMDHENMFWYRQDPGLGLRLIYFSYDVKMKEKGDIPEGYSVSREKKERFSLILESASTNQTSMYLCASTLGGQGTDTQYFGPGTRLTVL.

This chain uses TRBV28 with TRBJ2-7, with TRBD1 matching 10 bases. The V gene end was trimmed by 5 bases and the J gene end by 2 bases; junction bases not matched to a gene: 15. Per germline, CDR1 MDHEN and CDR2 SYDVKM. CDR3 size: 18 residues. The CDR3 spells CASSPPPLGQGEPYEQYF. The CDR3 DNA sequence: TGTGCCAGCAGTCCCCCCCCACTCGGACAGGGGGAACCCTACGAGCAGTACTTC.

The chain recombines TRBV9 with TRBJ2-1; TRBD2 matches 8 bases. The CDR3 totals 16 residues. Germline-derived CDR1 and CDR2 are SGDLS and YYNGEE. The trim removed 4 bases at V and 5 bases at J, leaving 11 bases unmatched. The CDR3 region is CASSFTTGTRNNEQFF. DNA for the CDR3: TGTGCCAGCAGCTTTACTACCGGGACTAGGAACAATGAGCAGTTCTTC. Full variable domain (rest looked up from reference TRBV9 and TRBJ2-1): DSGVTQTPKHLITATGQRVTLRCSPRSGDLSVYWYQQSLDQGLQFLIQYYNGEERAKGNILERFSAQQFPDLHSELNLSSLELGDSALYFCASSFTTGTRNNEQFFGPGTRLTVL.

This chain joins TRBV11-3 and TRBJ1-6; D not certain. CDR3 size: 15 residues. Germline V gene data show CDR1 as SGHNT and CDR2 as YENEEA. The ends were cut back, 4 bases at V and 8 bases at J, with 15 bases in the middle. Here the CDR3 reads CASSSEEVGDSPLHF. CDR3 bases: TGTGCCAGCAGCTCAGAGGAGGTTGGGGATTCACCCCTCCACTTT.

This chain connects TRBV21-1 to TRBJ1-5. TRBV21-1 is termed a pseudogene. This CDR3 comprises 13 residues. Here the CDR3 DNA reads TGTGCCAGCAGCAAAGCTGGGGGGCAGCCCCAGCATTTT. Translation gives CASSKAGGQPQHF.

This sequence joins TRBV15 and TRBJ2-2; 9 bases are shared with TRBD2. Trimming cost V 0 bases and J 8 bases; bases outside gene matches: 4. CDR1 and CDR2 (germline): LNHNV, YYDKDF (reference sequence). This CDR3 region has 15 residues. The CDR3 spells CATSRDSGRGGELFF. CDR3 sequence (DNA): TGTGCCACCAGCAGAGATAGCGGGAGAGGGGGGGAGCTGTTTTTT.

V usage is TRBV28 and J usage is TRBJ1-5; D might be TRBD1 (5 bases). V was trimmed by 7 bases and J by 6 bases, leaving 16 bases between them. CDR1 is MDHEN and CDR2 is SYDVKM in the germline V gene. The CDR3 contains 14 residues. The CDR3 protein is CASNHGGDVQPQHF. The CDR3 nucleotides read TGTGCCAGCAATCATGGAGGGGATGTTCAGCCCCAGCATTTT.

This clone showed up just a few times. V and J are TRBV6-6 and TRBJ1-5; the D gene is possibly TRBD1 (5 bases). V gave up 0 bases and J gave up 9 bases, with 12 bases separating them. Germline CDR1 and CDR2: MNHNY and SVGAGI (reference sequence). The CDR3 is 14 amino acids. The DNA for the CDR3 is TGTGCCAGCAGTTACTCGATGGAGGGGCTGCCCCAGCATTTT. Translating gives CASSYSMEGLPQHF.

V and J are TRBV7-2 and TRBJ2-6, with 8 positions matching TRBD1. The CDR3 is 18 residues long. V lost 4 bases to trimming and J lost 0 bases; unmatched junction nucleotides: 8. Germline V gene lookup returns CDR1 SGHTA and CDR2 FQGNSA. The CDR3 reads CASSSPGQGGSGANVLTF. In nucleotides, the CDR3 is TGTGCCAGCAGCTCCCCCGGACAGGGAGGCTCTGGGGCCAACGTCCTGACTTTC.

The genes are TRBV28 and TRBJ1-2; weak D call: TRBD1 (6 bases). Germline values: CDR1 MDHEN, CDR2 SYDVKM. CDR3 length: 15 amino acids. The germline V and J ends were trimmed by 6 bases and 0 bases, with 14 bases remaining between them. The CDR3 nucleotides read TGTGCCAGCAGCTTGGGGGCAGCAGCTAACTATGGCTACACCTTC. The encoded protein is CASSLGAAANYGYTF.

This chain links TRBV12-2 with TRBJ2-1; the table's D call, TRBD2, has no DNA check behind it. TRBV12-2 is given as a pseudogene. This CDR3 has 18 amino acids. CDR3 sequence (DNA): TGTGCAAGTCGCTTAGAACGGTGCCCCTCTAGCTCCTACAATGAGCAGTTCTTC. It is translated as CASRLERCPSSSYNEQFF.

V gene TRBV15 combines with J gene TRBJ2-5; 8 bases align to TRBD1. Germline assignment: CDR1 LNHNV and CDR2 YYDKDF (reference sequence). With V trimmed by 2 bases and J by 4 bases, 6 bases remained unmatched. This CDR3 is built from 15 residues. The CDR3 protein is CATSRSRDRGETQYF. CDR3 sequence (DNA): TGTGCCACCAGCAGATCTAGAGACAGGGGAGAGACCCAGTACTTC.

This clone was seen a handful of times. The chain couples TRBV28 to TRBJ2-1; 8 bases map to TRBD2. Germline V gene sequence: CDR1 MDHEN, CDR2 SYDVKM. J lost 4 bases, V lost 6 bases, and 8 bases had no gene match. The CDR3 length is 15 residues. The CDR3 coding sequence is TGTGCCAGCAGCCCCGCGGGAGGCCTTTACAATGAGCAGTTCTTC. Translation gives CASSPAGGLYNEQFF.